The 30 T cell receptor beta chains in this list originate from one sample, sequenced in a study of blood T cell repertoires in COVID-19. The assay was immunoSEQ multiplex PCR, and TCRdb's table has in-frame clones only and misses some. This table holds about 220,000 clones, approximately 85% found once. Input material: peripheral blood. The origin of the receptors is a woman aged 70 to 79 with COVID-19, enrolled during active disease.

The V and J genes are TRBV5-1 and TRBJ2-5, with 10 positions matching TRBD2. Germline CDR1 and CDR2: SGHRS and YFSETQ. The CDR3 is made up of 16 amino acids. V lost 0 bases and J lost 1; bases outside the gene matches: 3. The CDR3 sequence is CASSLVASGGQETQYF. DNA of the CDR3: TGCGCCAGCAGCTTGGTAGCTAGCGGGGGCCAAGAGACCCAGTACTTC.

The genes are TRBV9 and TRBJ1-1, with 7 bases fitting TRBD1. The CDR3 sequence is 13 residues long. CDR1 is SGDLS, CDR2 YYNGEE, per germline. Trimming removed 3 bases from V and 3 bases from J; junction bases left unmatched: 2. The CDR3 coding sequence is TGTGCCAGCAGCGCCACAGGGGACACTGAAGCTTTCTTT. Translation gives CASSATGDTEAFF.

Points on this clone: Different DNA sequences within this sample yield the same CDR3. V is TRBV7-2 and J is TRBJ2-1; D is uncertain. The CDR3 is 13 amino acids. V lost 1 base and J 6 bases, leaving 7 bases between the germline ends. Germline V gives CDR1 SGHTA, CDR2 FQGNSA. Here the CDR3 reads CASSLGRSNEQFF. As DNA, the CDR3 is TGTGCCAGCAGCTTAGGGCGGTCCAATGAGCAGTTCTTC.

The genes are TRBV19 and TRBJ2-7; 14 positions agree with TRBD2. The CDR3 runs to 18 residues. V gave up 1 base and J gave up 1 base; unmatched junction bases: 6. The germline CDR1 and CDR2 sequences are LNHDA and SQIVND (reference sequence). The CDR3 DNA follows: TGTGCCAGTAGTATAGTCGGGACTAGCGGGGGTCGATCCTACGAGCAGTACTTC. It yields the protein CASSIVGTSGGRSYEQYF. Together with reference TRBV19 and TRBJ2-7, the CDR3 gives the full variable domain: DGGITQSPKYLFRKEGQNVTLSCEQNLNHDAMYWYRQDPGQGLRLIYYSQIVNDFQKGDIAEGYSVSREKKESFPLTVTSAQKNPTAFYLCASSIVGTSGGRSYEQYFGPGTRLTVT.

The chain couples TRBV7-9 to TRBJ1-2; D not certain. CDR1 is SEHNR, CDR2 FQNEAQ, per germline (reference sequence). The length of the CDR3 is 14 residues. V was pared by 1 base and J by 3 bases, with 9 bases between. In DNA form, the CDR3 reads TGTGCCAGCAGCTTAGGAGTGCCGTACTATGGCTACACCTTC. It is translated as CASSLGVPYYGYTF. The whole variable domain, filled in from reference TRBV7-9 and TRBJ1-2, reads DTGVSQNPRHKITKRGQNVTFRCDPISEHNRLYWYRQTLGQGPEFLTYFQNEAQLEKSRLLSDRFSAERPKGSFSTLEIQRTEQGDSAMYLCASSLGVPYYGYTFGSGTRLTVV.

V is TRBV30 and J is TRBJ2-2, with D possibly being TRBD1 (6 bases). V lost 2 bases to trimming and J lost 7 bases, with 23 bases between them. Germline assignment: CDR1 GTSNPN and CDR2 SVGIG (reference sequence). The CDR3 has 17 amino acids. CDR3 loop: CAWSLGRGTTLGGELFF. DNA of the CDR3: TGTGCCTGGAGTCTTGGGCGAGGGACAACCCTCGGCGGGGAGCTGTTTTTT.

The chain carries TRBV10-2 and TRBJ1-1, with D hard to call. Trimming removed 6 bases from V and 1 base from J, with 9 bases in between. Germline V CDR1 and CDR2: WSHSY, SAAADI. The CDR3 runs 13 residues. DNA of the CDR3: TGCGCCAGCAGCGAATCAGGGAACACTGAAGCTTTCTTT. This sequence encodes CASSESGNTEAFF.

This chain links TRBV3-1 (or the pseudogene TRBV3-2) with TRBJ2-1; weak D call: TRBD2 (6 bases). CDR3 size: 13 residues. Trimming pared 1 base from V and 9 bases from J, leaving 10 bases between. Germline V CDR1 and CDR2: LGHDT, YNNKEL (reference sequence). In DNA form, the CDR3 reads TGTGCCAGCAGCCAAGTGGGGGGAGGTGAGCAGTTCTTC. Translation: CASSQVGGGEQFF.

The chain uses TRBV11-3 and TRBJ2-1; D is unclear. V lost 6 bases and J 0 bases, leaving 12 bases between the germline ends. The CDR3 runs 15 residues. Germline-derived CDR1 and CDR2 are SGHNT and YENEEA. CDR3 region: CASSPAHSSYNEQFF. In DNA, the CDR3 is TGTGCCAGCAGTCCGGCCCACAGCTCCTACAATGAGCAGTTCTTC.

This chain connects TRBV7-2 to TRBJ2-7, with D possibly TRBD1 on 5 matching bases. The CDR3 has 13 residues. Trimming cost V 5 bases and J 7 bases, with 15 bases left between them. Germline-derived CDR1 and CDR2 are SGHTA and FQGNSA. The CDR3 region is CASSRMGGAEQYF. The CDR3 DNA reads TGTGCCAGCAGCCGTATGGGTGGGGCTGAGCAGTACTTC.

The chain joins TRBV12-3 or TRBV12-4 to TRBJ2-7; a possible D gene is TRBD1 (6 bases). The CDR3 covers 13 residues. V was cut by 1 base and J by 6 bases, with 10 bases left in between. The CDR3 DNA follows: TGTGCCAGCAGTTTAGTCACAGGGACCGAGCAGTACTTC. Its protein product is CASSLVTGTEQYF.

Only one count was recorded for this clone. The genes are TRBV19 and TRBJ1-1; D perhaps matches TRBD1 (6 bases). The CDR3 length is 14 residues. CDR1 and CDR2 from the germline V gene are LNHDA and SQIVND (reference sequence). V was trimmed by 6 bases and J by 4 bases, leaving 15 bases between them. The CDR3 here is CASRGTGMGTEAFF. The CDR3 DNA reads TGTGCCAGTAGGGGCACAGGGATGGGCACTGAAGCTTTCTTT.

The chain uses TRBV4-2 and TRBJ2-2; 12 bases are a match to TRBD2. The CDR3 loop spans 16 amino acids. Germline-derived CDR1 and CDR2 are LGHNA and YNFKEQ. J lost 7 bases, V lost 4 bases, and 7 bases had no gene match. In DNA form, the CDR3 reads TGTGCCAGCAGCCCCCGACTAGCGGGAGTTGACGGGGAGCTGTTTTTT. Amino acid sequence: CASSPRLAGVDGELFF.

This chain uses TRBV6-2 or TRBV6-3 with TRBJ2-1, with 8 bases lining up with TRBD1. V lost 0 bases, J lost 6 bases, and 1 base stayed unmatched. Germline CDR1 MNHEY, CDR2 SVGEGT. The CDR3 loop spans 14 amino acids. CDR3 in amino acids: CASSYSTGGNEQFF. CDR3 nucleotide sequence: TGTGCCAGCAGTTACTCTACAGGGGGCAATGAGCAGTTCTTC.

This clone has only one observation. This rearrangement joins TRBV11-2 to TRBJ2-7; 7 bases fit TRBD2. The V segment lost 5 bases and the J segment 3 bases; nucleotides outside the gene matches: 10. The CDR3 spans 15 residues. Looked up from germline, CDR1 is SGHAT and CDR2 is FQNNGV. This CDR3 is CASSPDGTTDYEQYF. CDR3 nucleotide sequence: TGTGCCAGCAGCCCAGACGGGACTACCGACTACGAGCAGTACTTC. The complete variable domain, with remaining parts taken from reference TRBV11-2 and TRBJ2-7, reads EAGVAQSPRYKIIEKRQSVAFWCNPISGHATLYWYQQILGQGPKLLIQFQNNGVVDDSQLPKDRFSAERLKGVDSTLKIQPAKLEDSAVYLCASSPDGTTDYEQYFGPGTRLTVT.

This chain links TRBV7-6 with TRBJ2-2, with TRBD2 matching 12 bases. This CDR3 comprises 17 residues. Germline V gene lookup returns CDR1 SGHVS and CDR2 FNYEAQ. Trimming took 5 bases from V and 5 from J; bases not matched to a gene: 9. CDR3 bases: TGTGCCAGCAGCCCTGGACTAGCGGGAAGTTGGACCGGGGAGCTGTTTTTT. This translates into CASSPGLAGSWTGELFF.

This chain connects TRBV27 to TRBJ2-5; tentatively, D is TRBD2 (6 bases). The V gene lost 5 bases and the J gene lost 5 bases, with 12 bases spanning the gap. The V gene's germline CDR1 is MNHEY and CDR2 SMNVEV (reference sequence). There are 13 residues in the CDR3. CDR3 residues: CASSLGLWETQYF. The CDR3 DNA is TGTGCCAGCAGTCTGGGACTCTGGGAGACCCAGTACTTC.

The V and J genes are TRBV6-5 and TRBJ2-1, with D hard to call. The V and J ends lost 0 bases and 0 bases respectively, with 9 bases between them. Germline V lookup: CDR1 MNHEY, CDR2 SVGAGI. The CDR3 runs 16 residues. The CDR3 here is CASSYSFSSSYNEQFF. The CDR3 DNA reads TGTGCCAGCAGTTACTCGTTTTCTAGCTCCTACAATGAGCAGTTCTTC.

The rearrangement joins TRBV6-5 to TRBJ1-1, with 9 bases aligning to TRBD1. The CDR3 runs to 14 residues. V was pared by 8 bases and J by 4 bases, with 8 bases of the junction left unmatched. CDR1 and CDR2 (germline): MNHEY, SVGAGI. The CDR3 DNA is TGTGCCAGCCATAACACAGGGGGCGGCACTGAAGCTTTCTTT. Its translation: CASHNTGGGTEAFF.

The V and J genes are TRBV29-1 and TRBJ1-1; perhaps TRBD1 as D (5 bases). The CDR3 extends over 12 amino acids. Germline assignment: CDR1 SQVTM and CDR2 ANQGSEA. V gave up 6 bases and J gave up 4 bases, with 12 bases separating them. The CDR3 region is CSVQGGGTEAFF. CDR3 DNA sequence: TGCAGCGTCCAGGGAGGAGGCACTGAAGCTTTCTTT. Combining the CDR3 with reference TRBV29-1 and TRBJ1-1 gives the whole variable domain SAVISQKPSRDICQRGTSLTIQCQVDSQVTMMFWYRQQPGQSLTLIATANQGSEATYESGFVIDKFPISRPNLTFSTLTVSNMSPEDSSIYLCSVQGGGTEAFFGQGTRLTVV.

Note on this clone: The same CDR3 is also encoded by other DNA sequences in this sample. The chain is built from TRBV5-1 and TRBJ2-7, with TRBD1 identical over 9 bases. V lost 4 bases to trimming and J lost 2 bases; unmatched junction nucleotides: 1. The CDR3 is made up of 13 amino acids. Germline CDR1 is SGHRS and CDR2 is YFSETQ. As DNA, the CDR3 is TGCGCCAGCAGCAGGGACAGGGCCTACGAGCAGTACTTC. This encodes CASSRDRAYEQYF.

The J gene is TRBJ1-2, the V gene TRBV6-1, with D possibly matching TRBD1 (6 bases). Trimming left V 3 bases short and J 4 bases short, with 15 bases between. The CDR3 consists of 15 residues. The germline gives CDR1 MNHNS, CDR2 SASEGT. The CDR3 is CASSDLQAGVYGYTF. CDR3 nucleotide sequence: TGTGCCAGCAGTGATCTCCAGGCAGGGGTCTATGGCTACACCTTC.

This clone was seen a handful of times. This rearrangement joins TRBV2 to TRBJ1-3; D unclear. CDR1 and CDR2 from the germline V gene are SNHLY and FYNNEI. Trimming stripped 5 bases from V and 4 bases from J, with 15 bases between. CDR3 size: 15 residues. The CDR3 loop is CASSPGTGAGNTIYF. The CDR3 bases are TGTGCCAGCAGTCCCGGCACGGGAGCAGGAAACACCATATATTTT. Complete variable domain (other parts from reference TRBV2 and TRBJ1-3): EPEVTQTPSHQVTQMGQEVILRCVPISNHLYFYWYRQILGQKVEFLVSFYNNEISEKSEIFDDQFSVERPDGSNFTLKIRSTKLEDSAMYFCASSPGTGAGNTIYFGEGSWLTVV.

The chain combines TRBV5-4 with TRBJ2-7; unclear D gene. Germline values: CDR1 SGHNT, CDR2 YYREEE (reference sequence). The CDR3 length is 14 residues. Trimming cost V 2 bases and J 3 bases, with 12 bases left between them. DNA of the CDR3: TGTGCCAGCAGCTTCGGTGGGCCCGTCTACGAGCAGTACTTC. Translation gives CASSFGGPVYEQYF.

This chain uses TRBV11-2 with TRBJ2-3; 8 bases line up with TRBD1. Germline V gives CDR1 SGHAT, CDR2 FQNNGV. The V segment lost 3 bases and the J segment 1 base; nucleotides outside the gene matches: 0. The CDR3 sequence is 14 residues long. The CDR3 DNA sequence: TGTGCCAGCAGCTTGGACAGGGGCACAGATACGCAGTATTTT. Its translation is CASSLDRGTDTQYF.

CDR3 loop: CSASGVSRAFF. CDR3 DNA sequence: TGCAGTGCCAGTGGTGTATCGAGGGCTTTCTTT. The chain combines TRBV20-1 with TRBJ1-1; D ambiguous. The CDR3 is 11 amino acids. Germline CDR1 and CDR2: DFQATT and SNEGSKA (reference sequence). Trimming pared 6 bases from V and 11 bases from J, leaving 16 bases between.

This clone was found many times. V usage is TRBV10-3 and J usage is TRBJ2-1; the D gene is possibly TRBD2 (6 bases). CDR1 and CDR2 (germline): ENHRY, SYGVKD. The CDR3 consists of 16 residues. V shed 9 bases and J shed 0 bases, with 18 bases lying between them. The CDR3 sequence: CAIATPDGSSYNEQFF. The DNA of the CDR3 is TGTGCCATAGCGACCCCCGACGGGAGCTCCTACAATGAGCAGTTCTTC.

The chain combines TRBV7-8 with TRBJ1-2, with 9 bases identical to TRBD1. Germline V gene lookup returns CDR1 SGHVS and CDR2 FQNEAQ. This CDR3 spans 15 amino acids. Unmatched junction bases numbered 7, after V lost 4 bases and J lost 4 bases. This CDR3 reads CASSSGTGFGYGYTF. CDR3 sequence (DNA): TGTGCCAGCAGCTCCGGGACAGGGTTTGGCTATGGCTACACCTTC.

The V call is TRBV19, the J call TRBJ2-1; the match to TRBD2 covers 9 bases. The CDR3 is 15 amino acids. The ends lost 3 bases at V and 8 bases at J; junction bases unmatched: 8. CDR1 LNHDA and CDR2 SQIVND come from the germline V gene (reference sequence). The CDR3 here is CASSIGTSGSDEQFF. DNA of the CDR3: TGTGCCAGTAGTATCGGTACTAGCGGGTCCGATGAGCAGTTCTTC.

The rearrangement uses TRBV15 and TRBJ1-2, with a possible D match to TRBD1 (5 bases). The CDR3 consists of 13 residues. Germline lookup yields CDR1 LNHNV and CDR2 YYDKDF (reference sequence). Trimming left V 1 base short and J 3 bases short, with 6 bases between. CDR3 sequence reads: CATSRVGDYGYTF. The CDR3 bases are TGTGCCACCAGCAGAGTAGGGGACTATGGCTACACCTTC.